What follows are 9 T cell receptor beta chains derived from one specimen sequenced in a study of shared clonotypes between healthy human individuals. The method was immunoSEQ multiplex PCR; TCRdb's version includes in-frame clones alone and lacks a portion of them. The table lists about 1.5 million clones, 98% of them singletons. Sequencing was performed on naive CD4+ T cells sorted from blood. The subset denotes: CD45RA+ positively selected. These TCRs come from a man aged 25-45 years in good health.

V and J are TRBV5-5 and TRBJ1-1, with 9 bases identical to TRBD1. Trimming cost V 2 bases and J 2 bases; bases outside gene matches: 7. Germline V lookup: CDR1 SGHKS, CDR2 YYEKEE (reference sequence). The CDR3 totals 16 residues. In nucleotides, the CDR3 is TGTGCCAGCAGCTTCCGGGACAGGGCTGGTAACACTGAAGCTTTCTTT. The encoded protein is CASSFRDRAGNTEAFF.

The rearrangement links TRBV5-6 to TRBJ1-3; D is perhaps TRBD1 (5 bases). Trimming left V 4 bases short and J 0 bases short, with 11 bases between. There are 15 residues in the CDR3. CDR1 is SGHDT and CDR2 is YYEEEE in the germline V gene. CDR3 sequence (DNA): TGTGCCAGCAGCCAGGGTGGTAACTCTGGAAACACCATATATTTT. Its translation is CASSQGGNSGNTIYF.

A remark on this clone: Different DNA sequences within this sample yield the same CDR3. V gene TRBV5-1 combines with J gene TRBJ2-3; the D call may be TRBD1 or TRBD2 (6 bases each). The CDR3 is 14 residues long. The germline CDR1 and CDR2 sequences are SGHRS and YFSETQ. The germline V and J ends were trimmed by 0 bases and 4 bases, with 9 bases remaining between them. The CDR3 bases are TGCGCCAGCAGCTTGGCGGGGGCCCCAGATACGCAGTATTTT. This codes for CASSLAGAPDTQYF.

Remarks on this clone: Distinct nucleotide sequences in the sample also encode this CDR3. V and J are TRBV9 and TRBJ1-1, with no clear D. Germline CDR1 is SGDLS and CDR2 is YYNGEE. This CDR3 spans 13 amino acids. Trimming stripped 0 bases from V and 4 bases from J, with 7 bases between. For the CDR3, the DNA is TGTGCCAGCAGCGTAGGCCAAGGCACTGAAGCTTTCTTT. This sequence encodes CASSVGQGTEAFF. The full variable domain, in which reference TRBV9 and TRBJ1-1 provide the parts outside the CDR3, is DSGVTQTPKHLITATGQRVTLRCSPRSGDLSVYWYQQSLDQGLQFLIQYYNGEERAKGNILERFSAQQFPDLHSELNLSSLELGDSALYFCASSVGQGTEAFFGQGTRLTVV.

A single count supports this clone. The J gene is TRBJ2-1, the V gene TRBV29-1; 7 bases fit TRBD1. The CDR3 extends over 12 amino acids. The germline V gene encodes CDR1 SQVTM and CDR2 ANQGSEA. The V and J ends lost 7 bases and 4 bases, in that order; junction bases with no gene match: 4. The CDR3, as DNA: TGCAGCGGGGGACAGTTTTACAATGAGCAGTTCTTC. Amino acid sequence: CSGGQFYNEQFF.

This rearrangement joins TRBV10-3 to TRBJ2-7, with D possibly being TRBD2 (6 bases). The length of the CDR3 is 14 residues. From germline, CDR1 is ENHRY and CDR2 SYGVKD. V gave up 9 bases and J gave up 2 bases, with 17 bases separating them. The CDR3 coding sequence is TGTGCCATGCGGAGCGGGCGGTCCCCCTACGAGCAGTACTTC. Amino acid sequence: CAMRSGRSPYEQYF.

The chain couples TRBV5-4 to TRBJ2-7; TRBD1 matches at 9 bases. From germline, CDR1 is SGHNT and CDR2 YYREEE (reference sequence). Losses at the gene ends were 2 bases for V and 0 bases for J; bases not matched to a gene: 3. The CDR3 covers 15 residues. CDR3 DNA sequence: TGTGCCAGCAGCTTCCGGGACAGGGCCTCCTACGAGCAGTACTTC. Its protein product is CASSFRDRASYEQYF.

The genes are TRBV7-3 and TRBJ2-1, with 11 positions matching TRBD2. V lost 5 bases to trimming and J lost 5 bases; unmatched junction nucleotides: 11. The CDR3 has 17 residues. Germline V gene data show CDR1 as SGHTA and CDR2 as FQGTGA. The CDR3 reads CASSATSGRGGDNEQFF. CDR3 DNA sequence: TGTGCCAGCAGCGCCACTAGCGGGAGAGGTGGGGACAATGAGCAGTTCTTC.

The V call is TRBV4-1, the J call TRBJ2-3; 10 bases align to TRBD1. Germline loops: CDR1 MGHRA, CDR2 YSYEKL. The CDR3 has 18 residues. After removal of 3 bases from V and 1 base from J, the junction contained 10 bases not matched to a gene. Here the CDR3 reads CASSQHRTGTGGTDTQYF. DNA for the CDR3: TGCGCCAGCAGCCAGCACCGAACCGGGACAGGGGGCACAGATACGCAGTATTTT.